This TCR beta chain was sequenced for a study of technical replicates of blood from several donors. The J segment lost 6 bases and the V segment lost 5 bases, leaving 9 bases of the junction unmatched. From germline, CDR1 is LNHDA and CDR2 SQIVND (reference sequence). The CDR3 totals 14 residues. Data came from immunoSEQ multiplex PCR; TCRdb stores just in-frame clones and leaves some out. The sample has about 97,000 clones; 85% to 95% are singletons. The receptor was derived from a human donor in good health. The chain carries TRBV19 and TRBJ1-1; 7 nucleotides align to TRBD1. The sample consisted of T cells isolated from PBMCs. CDR3 nucleotides: TGTGCCAGTAGTTTAAGGGCACAGGGGCCTGAAGCTTTCTTT. Amino acid sequence: CASSLRAQGPEAFF.